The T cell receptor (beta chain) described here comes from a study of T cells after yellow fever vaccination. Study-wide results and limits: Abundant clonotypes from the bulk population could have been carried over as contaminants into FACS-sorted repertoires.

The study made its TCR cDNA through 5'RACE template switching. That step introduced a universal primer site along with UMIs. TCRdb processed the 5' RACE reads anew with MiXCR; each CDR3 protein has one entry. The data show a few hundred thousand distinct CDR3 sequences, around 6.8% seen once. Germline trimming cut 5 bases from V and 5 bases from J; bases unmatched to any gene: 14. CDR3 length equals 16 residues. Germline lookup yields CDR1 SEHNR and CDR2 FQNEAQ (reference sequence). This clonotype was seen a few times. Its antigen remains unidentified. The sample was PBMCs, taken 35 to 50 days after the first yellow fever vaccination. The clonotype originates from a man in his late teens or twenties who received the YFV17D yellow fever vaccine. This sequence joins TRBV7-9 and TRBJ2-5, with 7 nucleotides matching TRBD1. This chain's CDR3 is CASSPPPLTGWETQYF. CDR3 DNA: TGTGCCAGCAGCCCTCCCCCCTTGACAGGGTGGGAGACCCAGTACTTC.